This entry is about one T cell receptor (beta chain). TCRdb used MiXCR to reprocess the 5' RACE reads, holding one entry per CDR3 protein. The table has some 48,000 distinct CDR3 sequences, 7.7% seen once. The source of the sample is a study of early T cells in non-severe SARS-CoV-2 infection. In germline, CDR1 is ENHRY, CDR2 SYGVKD. The CDR3 extends over 13 amino acids. V was clipped by 3 bases and J by 2 bases; unmatched bases: 0. The sample consisted of whole blood. The gene calls are TRBV10-3 and TRBJ2-5; TRBD1 matches 7 bases. The TCR was taken from an adult who was a healthcare worker with PCR-confirmed SARS-CoV-2 infection or an uninfected control (not recorded which). The CDR3: CAISDRGQETQYF. CDR3 DNA sequence: TGTGCCATCAGTGACAGGGGGCAAGAGACCCAGTACTTC.